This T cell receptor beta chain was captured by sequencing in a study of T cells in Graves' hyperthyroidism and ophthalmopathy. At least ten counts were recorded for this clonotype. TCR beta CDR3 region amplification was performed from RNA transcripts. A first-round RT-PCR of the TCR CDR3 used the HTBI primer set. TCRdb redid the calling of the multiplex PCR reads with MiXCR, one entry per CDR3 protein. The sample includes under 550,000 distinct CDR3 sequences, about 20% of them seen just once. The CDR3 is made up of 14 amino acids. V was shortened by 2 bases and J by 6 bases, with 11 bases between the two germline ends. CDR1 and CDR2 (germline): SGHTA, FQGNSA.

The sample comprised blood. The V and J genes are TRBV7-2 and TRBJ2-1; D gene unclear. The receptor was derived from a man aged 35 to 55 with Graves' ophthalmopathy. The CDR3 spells CASSLRPNGNEQFF. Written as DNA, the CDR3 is TGTGCCAGCAGCTTACGTCCGAACGGCAATGAGCAGTTCTTC.